This T cell receptor (beta chain) was identified during a study of cytomegalovirus exposure and HLA in healthy donors (dated by TCRdb to the late 2010s). With regard to the full study: In an earlier analysis of fewer than 750 of the donors, about 260 Gb of sequence data and 95 million to 130 million unique TCR beta sequences from about 180 million T cells were reported. The aim of the study was to test whether cataloging public T cell receptors could identify signatures of past pathogen exposure. A separate validation cohort of more than 100 different subjects was used in addition to the roughly 700-subject first cohort. On average, 235,054 unique TCR beta nucleotide sequences were sequenced per donor among a few hundred genotyped donors of the cohort, with approximately 18% of those sequences being non-productive. Roughly five DR-DQ haplotypes were handled as single units for association and clustering because linkage in the cohort was strong. An early release covering about 600 HLA-typed donors comprised approximately 290 gigabases of sequencing data and some 79 million unique TCR sequences. In the later analysis, no new phenotypic data were used to find candidate immune exposures; instead, reliance was placed on TCR beta sequences and their occurrence across donors. The study combined high-throughput TCR immunosequencing, statistical association of individual TCRs with disease status, and machine learning to predict cytomegalovirus infection status. Among the roughly 400 genotyped donors, around 79% belonged to the genetic ancestry cluster associated with self-reported Caucasian donors. A later analysis re-analyzed previously published TCR beta repertoires from 666 donors and added high-resolution HLA genotyping to study TCR occurrence patterns. A later genetic analysis used genome-wide SNP genotypes for about 60% of the roughly 670 donors, treating that subset as a discovery cohort. Typing coverage varied by locus: 629-630 donors for A, B, C, DRB1 and DQB1; roughly 560 for DQA1; 606 for DPA1; around 490 for DPB1. Donor age, sex, ethnicity and CMV serostatus were compiled together with the repertoire data. To decide whether each TCR beta V gene segment behaved as functional or pseudogenic, an earlier analysis of over 500 of the donors relied on high-throughput TCR beta sequencing. Using immunosequencing, the study profiled T cell repertoires from 550 to 750 subjects and related those repertoires to cytomegalovirus serostatus. Class I and class II HLA loci were covered by the typing at four-digit resolution. All discovery cohort repertoires had been generated on a single sequencing platform. The paper as a whole reports these results and caveats: The authors suggested that the approach could potentially be extended to other disease states and immunological phenotypes. For the cohort, immune exposure information was limited to CMV serostatus. In an earlier analysis of fewer than 750 of the donors, most TCR beta V segments were observed in productive rearrangements about 90% or about 30% of the time, broadly matching IMGT annotations. At a false discovery rate of 0.05, a later analysis linked 16,951 TCR beta sequences to specific HLA alleles. While some public TCRs were present in many individuals, most TCR sequences turned up only very rarely across donors. According to a later genetic analysis, donors in an Asian-associated ancestry cluster had fewer N-insertions in productive TCRs than the approximately 710-donor mean. The sequencing pipeline was judged likely to have produced a cluster of highly shared sequence variants as a technical artifact. In vitro tests confirmed that a few of the cytomegalovirus-associated TCR beta chains recognize cytomegalovirus antigens. Because some donors lacked HLA typing at each locus, the association tests relied only on the typed subset. A later analysis found that most CMV-associated TCR beta chains appeared HLA-restricted, with HLA associations seemingly driven largely by CMV exposure. Because the 87-base-pair reads could not distinguish some IMGT-functional V segments, including TRBV6-2 and TRBV6-3, those segments were excluded. Because counts were too low, seventeen rarely observed V segments, including chromosome 9 orphons, were left out of the earlier analysis of 500 to 750 of the donors. The study gave a list of under 200 TCR beta chains associated with cytomegalovirus. Linkage disequilibrium might explain the correlated functional status among segregating V segments, but an unknown experimental factor could not be excluded. The cohort was sequenced for TCR beta chains only, and without alpha or paired-chain data the features that could be detected were limited. According to a later analysis, TCR association rates differed among HLA loci, with DRB1 alleles showing the most associated TCRs and HLA-C alleles showing the fewest. The presence/absence analyses assumed that sequencing depth was roughly uniform across donors, and that assumption may not be true. When HLA alleles, especially DR and DQ, strongly co-occurred, TCR associations were difficult to assign to individual alleles. Several of the top co-occurrence clusters appeared to be linked to parvovirus B19, influenza, CMV and Epstein-Barr virus, according to a later analysis. In a later genetic analysis, a missense DCLRE1C variant was associated with V-gene and J-gene trimming of TCR beta chains, and the association was replicated in an independent cohort. A further reported finding was that TCR beta sequences accurately predicted the HLA-A and HLA-B alleles for most subjects in the first cohort. The classifier was reported to diagnose cytomegalovirus status with high specificity and sensitivity in both the original cohort and the validation cohort. In a later analysis, HLA-associated TCR beta chains showed more clonal expansion and lower generation probabilities than non-associated chains that were equally common.

Notes on this clone: Its target antigen remains unknown. The sample holds no much larger clone one base away, and base qualities are not on file.

Library creation used the immunoSEQ multiplex PCR assay. For the multiplex PCR, a mixture combining 60 forward primers for TCR Vbeta segments and 13 reverse primers for TCR Jbeta segments was used. The CDR3 region of rearranged TCR beta genes was amplified from genomic DNA with a multiplex PCR assay. Amplified TCR beta libraries were sequenced as 87-base-pair reads on the Illumina HiSeq System. The study's own analysis went as follows. In a later analysis, 77 million or so unique TCR beta chains were counted across the roughly 610 repertoires, and roughly 11 million of these chains were shared by at least two donors. A nearest-neighbor algorithm error-corrected the raw reads and collapsed the reads into unique sequences, merging closely related sequences to remove PCR and sequencing errors. To assign V, D and J gene segments, CDR3 sequences were aligned to IMGT reference sequences. Each retained sequence needed at least a six-nucleotide match to both a V gene segment and a J gene segment. Rearrangements were called productive when the CDR3 lacked stop codons and stayed in frame with V and J; all others were non-productive. CDR3 was defined by IMGT convention, running from the second conserved V-encoded cysteine to the conserved J-encoded phenylalanine. Sequences without an unambiguous match to a single V gene segment were excluded from the earlier analysis of 450 to 750 of the donors. An earlier analysis of approximately 590 of the donors classified V segments as functional when productive rearrangements were above 56.7% and as segregating when the standard deviation between donors was above 5%. A statistical classification framework was developed to diagnose cytomegalovirus status using the catalog of TCR beta chain sequences. In a later analysis, V and J genes were assigned by comparing TCR nucleotide sequences against IMGT/GENE-DB human TR gene sequences. The TCRdist pipeline was used in a later analysis to assign CDR3 sequences and most-parsimonious VDJ recombination scenarios. A later analysis defined each TCR beta chain by its CDR3 amino acid sequence plus V-gene family, and excluded reads lacking a unique V-gene family. As a way to deal with suspected cross-contamination and a sequencing artifact, a later analysis dropped nearly 600 nucleotide sequences that were highly shared and had low generation probability. In a later analysis, a clonal expansion index for each public chain was calculated from normalized within-repertoire ranks of inferred template counts. Generation probabilities in a later analysis came from a VDJ recombination model fitted to out-of-frame rearrangements, and those results were checked against IGoR. In a later analysis, TCR-TCR, TCR-HLA and TCR-CMV co-occurrence was scored with hypergeometric tests, and a repertoire-size bias correction was applied to TCR pairs. False discovery rates were estimated in a later analysis by permuting HLA or CMV assignments 20 times. A later analysis grouped co-occurring TCRs with DBSCAN, adding TCRdist sequence similarity when clustering within HLA-allele-positive subsets. For co-occurrence clustering, repertoires with fewer than 30,000 or more than 120,000 public chains were excluded, along with roughly 5 repertoires with anomalous nucleotide sharing. TCRdb carries this immuneACCESS record with in-frame sequences only. Its versions omit some clonotypes, under half of them owing to an unresolved V gene in the studies checked, with the rest unexplained. V and J calls and clone size are copied from that table; D and trimming were computed from the DNA. In this sample the table shows about 200,000 clones, about three quarters of which occur a single time. Less than 20% of the sample rests with the top ten.

In total, over 600 healthy bone marrow donors made up the cohort. At the time of sampling, all cohort members were nominally healthy, though unrecorded immune exposures were likely present. The donor was CMV seronegative and belonged to the group of approximately 320 seronegative cohort members. A peripheral blood sample was collected from each donor, and TCR beta sequencing was performed on peripheral blood mononuclear cells. Genomic DNA was extracted from the blood cell samples with the Qiagen DNeasy Blood Extraction Kit. The germline V gene encodes CDR1 SGDLS and CDR2 YYNGEE. Unmatched junction bases come to 5, with V trimmed by 0 bases and J by 12 bases. The CDR3 contains 14 residues, cysteine and phenylalanine counted. Just the 42-base CDR3 DNA is kept, in frame starting at base 1.

The rearranged chain carries TRBV9 and TRBJ2-1, and TRBD2 matches 11 of the central bases. Sequencing was done on a sample of PBMCs. The sequence was collected from a man aged 40-49 years in good health and CMV-seronegative. The sequenced DNA: TGTGCCAGCAGCGTAGGTCTAGCGGGAGGAGGGCAGTTCTTC. This gives the protein CASSVGLAGGGQFF.